Listed below are T cell receptor beta chains from one sample, sequenced in a study of cytomegalovirus exposure and HLA in healthy donors. Clones were sequenced by immunoSEQ multiplex PCR, and TCRdb holds only the in-frame ones, with some missing. The sample holds 200,000 or so clones, 84% seen once. Sequencing was carried out using PBMCs. Receptor source: a boy between 10 and 17 years old in good health and CMV-seronegative. CDR3s include the opening cysteine and the closing phenylalanine or tryptophan. A D gene is named only where the DNA matches it firmly. Expanded clones get a size class; other rows say once, few or many, or leave the size out.

>TRBD1|TRBV19|TRBJ2-6|.
TGTGCCAGTGAAAACAGGGGGCATGGGGCCAACGTCCTGACTTTC
CASENRGHGANVLTF
>.|TRBV29-1|TRBJ1-1|.
TGCAGCGTTGTTCCCCTCCTGACAGAACAGAACACTGAAGCTTTCTTT
CSVVPLLTEQNTEAFF
>.|TRBV7-2|TRBJ1-3|.
TGTGCCAGCAGCTTAGACGGGGTGGCTGGAAACACCATATATTTT
CASSLDGVAGNTIYF
>TRBD1|TRBV7-9|TRBJ2-1|.
TGTGCCAGCAGCTCCGCCGGGACAGTTTACAATGAGCAGTTCTTC
CASSSAGTVYNEQFF
>.|TRBV6-1|TRBJ2-7|.
TGTGCCAGCAGTGAATGGCGGGTTGGGGACGAGCAGTACTTC
CASSEWRVGDEQYF
>.|TRBV7-9|TRBJ1-1|.
TGTGCCAGCAGCTTAAAACCCCGGGGGAACTCCTTAATGAACACTGAAGCTTTCTTT
CASSLKPRGNSLMNTEAFF
>TRBD2|TRBV5-1|TRBJ2-7|.
TGCGCCAGCAGCTTGGATGGGGGGAGGGCCTACGAGCAGTACTTC
CASSLDGGRAYEQYF
>.|TRBV10-3|TRBJ1-4|.
TGTGCCATCAGCCAGCAGGCCCTTAATGAAAAACTGTTTTTT
CAISQQALNEKLFF
>.|TRBV28|TRBJ2-7|.
TGTGCCAGCAATCCTCTGCGGGCTCAGGGGGGATTCCACGAGCAGTACTTC
CASNPLRAQGGFHEQYF
>.|TRBV27|TRBJ2-7|once
TGTGCCAGCAGTTTACACAGTTCCTACGAGCAGTACTTC
CASSLHSSYEQYF
>.|TRBV10-3|TRBJ2-1|.
TGTGCCATCAATCGATGGGGGGTTTCCTACAATGAGCAGTTCTTC
CAINRWGVSYNEQFF
>.|TRBV9|TRBJ1-1|.
TGTGCCAGCAGCGTGGGGTTGCGGGGTGCGAACACTGAAGCTTTCTTT
CASSVGLRGANTEAFF
>TRBD2|TRBV14|TRBJ2-1|once
TGTGCCAGCTCCACTAGCGGGAGAGGTAATGAGCAGTTCTTC
CASSTSGRGNEQFF
>TRBD1|TRBV30|TRBJ2-7|.
TGTGCCTGGAGTGACGGACAGGGACTCTACGAGCAGTACTTC
CAWSDGQGLYEQYF
>TRBD1|TRBV18|TRBJ2-7|.
TGTGCCAGCTCGCCCGGGACAGGGAGCGAGCAGTACTTC
CASSPGTGSEQYF
>.|TRBV27|TRBJ2-7|.
TGTGCCAGCAGTTTACACTCCCGATACGAGCAGTACTTC
CASSLHSRYEQYF
>.|TRBV11-2|TRBJ1-3|.
TGTGCCAGCAGCCCGGGACGGGGGAACACCATATATTTT
CASSPGRGNTIYF